The 15 T cell receptor beta chains below all came from one sample that was sequenced in a study of T cell repertoires in cytomegalovirus infection. TCRdb fed the reads into MiXCR, producing one record per CDR3 protein. The sample lists some 240,000 distinct CDR3 sequences, 15% to 20% occurring once. The sequenced material came from CD8+ T cells from PBMCs. The receptors come from a human donor in good health (CMV status not recorded). Some clones in this sample may be carry-over from other donors' samples.

The V call is TRBV20-1, the J call TRBJ2-5; 7 nucleotides line up with TRBD2. V was pared by 6 bases and J by 1 base, with 8 bases of the junction left unmatched. The CDR3 length is 14 residues. Germline V lookup: CDR1 DFQATT, CDR2 SNEGSKA (reference sequence). Here the CDR3 reads CSAAGEGTQETQYF. The DNA for the CDR3 is TGCAGTGCCGCGGGGGAGGGGACCCAAGAGACCCAGTACTTC.

This clonotype was picked up a small number of times. The chain recombines TRBV10-3 with TRBJ2-5; 7 nucleotides agree with TRBD1. CDR1 and CDR2 (germline): ENHRY, SYGVKD. V was pared by 11 bases and J by 1 base, with 7 bases of the junction left unmatched. The CDR3 totals 13 residues. The CDR3 sequence is CAAQGVGQETQYF. CDR3 DNA: TGTGCCGCCCAGGGGGTAGGCCAAGAGACCCAGTACTTC.

This clonotype appeared many times. This chain joins TRBV5-6 and TRBJ2-2; the D call may be TRBD1 or TRBD2 (5 bases each). The V end was cut by 8 bases, the J end by 1 base, with 21 bases between. The CDR3 contains 17 residues. Germline V CDR1 and CDR2: SGHDT, YYEEEE. CDR3 sequence: CASRPNIRDGNTGELFF. The CDR3 bases are TGTGCCAGTCGGCCGAATATCCGGGACGGGAACACCGGGGAGCTGTTTTTT.

The table lists this clonotype with a few counts. V gene TRBV6-5 combines with J gene TRBJ1-4; D unclear. CDR1 is MNHEY, CDR2 SVGAGI, per germline. V lost 6 bases and J 0 bases, leaving 11 bases between the germline ends. This CDR3 comprises 15 residues. The CDR3 nucleotides read TGTGCCAGCAGACCGGGATATGCAACTAATGAAAAACTGTTTTTT. This encodes CASRPGYATNEKLFF.

The J gene is TRBJ2-3, the V gene TRBV6-5; D unresolved. V lost 6 bases to trimming and J lost 1 base, with 8 bases between them. The CDR3 runs 13 residues. Germline CDR1 reads MNHEY; CDR2 reads SVGAGI. The CDR3 DNA reads TGTGCCAGCAGATTTCTACGCACAGATACGCAGTATTTT. It specifies CASRFLRTDTQYF.

The chain links TRBV6-5 to TRBJ1-2; D may be TRBD1 (5 bases). Between the trimmed V and J ends, which lost 0 bases and 6 bases, there was a span of 14 bases. Per the germline V gene, CDR1 is MNHEY and CDR2 is SVGAGI. The CDR3 consists of 15 residues. CDR3 in amino acids: CASSYSGTPFDGYTF. The CDR3 DNA reads TGTGCCAGCAGTTACTCGGGGACCCCATTTGATGGCTACACCTTC.

The gene calls are TRBV6-5 and TRBJ1-2; D gene unclear. CDR3 size: 15 residues. Germline values: CDR1 MNHEY, CDR2 SVGAGI. V was shortened by 5 bases and J by 4 bases, with 17 bases between the two germline ends. CDR3 sequence reads: CASSLMTPRSYGYTF. The CDR3 nucleotides are TGTGCCAGCAGTCTTATGACACCGAGGAGCTATGGCTACACCTTC.

The rearrangement uses TRBV20-1 and TRBJ1-6; D unclear. This CDR3 has 13 residues. Germline lookup yields CDR1 DFQATT and CDR2 SNEGSKA (reference sequence). The V end lost 4 bases, the J end lost 9 bases, and 13 bases lay between the germline ends. This chain's CDR3 is CSATLERGSPLHF. The CDR3 DNA reads TGCAGTGCTACTCTCGAGCGGGGTTCACCCCTCCACTTT.

This clonotype was picked up many times. In DNA, the CDR3 is TGTGCCAGCAGCGGAGGAACTAAGTTTGAAGCTTTCTTT. It codes for CASSGGTKFEAFF. This chain links TRBV7-9 with TRBJ1-1, with D unresolved. The CDR3 sequence is 13 residues long. Trimming removed 5 bases from V and 7 bases from J, with 14 bases in between. Germline CDR1 and CDR2: SEHNR and FQNEAQ (reference sequence).

The CDR3 coding sequence is TGCGCCAGCAGCTTTTATGGCGCCACCTCCTCCTACAATGAGCAGTTCTTC. It specifies CASSFYGATSSYNEQFF. V gene TRBV5-1 combines with J gene TRBJ2-1; no firm D call. CDR3 length: 17 residues. The V gene's germline CDR1 is SGHRS and CDR2 YFSETQ. Deletions cut 2 bases from V and 0 bases from J, with 15 bases between. Using reference TRBV5-1 and TRBJ2-1 for the parts outside the CDR3, the full variable domain is KAGVTQTPRYLIKTRGQQVTLSCSPISGHRSVSWYQQTPGQGLQFLFEYFSETQRNKGNFPGRFSGRQFSNSRSEMNVSTLELGDSALYLCASSFYGATSSYNEQFFGPGTRLTVL.

For this clonotype: A much larger clone sits a single nucleotide away, making a read error possible. This chain links TRBV12-3 or TRBV12-4 with TRBJ2-7, with D possibly matching TRBD2 (7 bases). This CDR3 is 14 amino acids long. This chain's CDR3 is CACSLGGLHYEQYF. For the CDR3, the DNA is TGTGCCTGCAGTTTAGGGGGACTACACTACGAGCAGTACTTC.

A few counts support this clonotype. This chain joins TRBV7-9 and TRBJ1-1; D is undetermined. V was shortened by 8 bases and J by 0 bases, with 7 bases between the two germline ends. The germline V gene encodes CDR1 SEHNR and CDR2 FQNEAQ (reference sequence). This CDR3 spans 12 amino acids. DNA for the CDR3: TGTGCCAGCGTTGGAATGAACACTGAAGCTTTCTTT. Amino acids: CASVGMNTEAFF.

This clonotype was found many times. The genes are TRBV6-5 and TRBJ2-1, with D uncertain. There are 13 residues in the CDR3. Trimming cost V 5 bases and J 7 bases, with 12 bases left between them. The germline CDR1 and CDR2 sequences are MNHEY and SVGAGI. Here the CDR3 reads CASSTDVGNEQFF. The CDR3 DNA sequence: TGTGCCAGCAGTACCGACGTAGGTAATGAGCAGTTCTTC.

The sample holds a few counts of this clonotype. One base away lies a much larger clone, so this may be a sequencing read error. The V gene is TRBV7-9, the J gene TRBJ1-5; weak D call: TRBD1 (5 bases). This CDR3 is 14 amino acids long. The germline V and J ends were trimmed by 0 bases and 4 bases, with 7 bases remaining between them. Germline loops: CDR1 SEHNR, CDR2 FQNEAQ (reference sequence). CDR3 loop: CASSLAAGNQPQHF. The CDR3 nucleotides read TGTGCCAGCAGCTTAGCGGCAGGGAATCAGCCCCAGCATTTT. The whole variable domain, remainder taken from reference TRBV7-9 and TRBJ1-5, is DTGVSQNPRHKITKRGQNVTFRCDPISEHNRLYWYRQTLGQGPEFLTYFQNEAQLEKSRLLSDRFSAERPKGSFSTLEIQRTEQGDSAMYLCASSLAAGNQPQHFGDGTRLSIL.

This clonotype was counted only a few times. This chain links TRBV20-1 with TRBJ1-5; D unresolved. CDR1 is DFQATT, CDR2 SNEGSKA, per germline (reference sequence). The CDR3 loop spans 15 amino acids. V lost 1 base to trimming and J lost 6 bases, with 16 bases between them. The CDR3 sequence is CSARGRGWTTQPQHF. In DNA form, the CDR3 reads TGCAGTGCTAGAGGGCGCGGGTGGACCACTCAGCCCCAGCATTTT.